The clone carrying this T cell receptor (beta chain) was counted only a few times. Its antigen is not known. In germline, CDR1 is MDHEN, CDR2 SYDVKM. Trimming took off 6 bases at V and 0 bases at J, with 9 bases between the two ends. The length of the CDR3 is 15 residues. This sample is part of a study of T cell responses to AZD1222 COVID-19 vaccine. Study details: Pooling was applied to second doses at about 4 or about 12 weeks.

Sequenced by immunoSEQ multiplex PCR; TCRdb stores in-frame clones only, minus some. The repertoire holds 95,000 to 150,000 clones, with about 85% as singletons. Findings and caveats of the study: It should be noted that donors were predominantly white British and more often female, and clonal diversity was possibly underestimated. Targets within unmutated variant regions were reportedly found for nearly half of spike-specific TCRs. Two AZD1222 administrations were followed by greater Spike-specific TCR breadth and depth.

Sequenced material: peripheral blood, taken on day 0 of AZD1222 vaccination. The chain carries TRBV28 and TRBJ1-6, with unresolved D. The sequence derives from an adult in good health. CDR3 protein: CASSRISSYNSPLHF. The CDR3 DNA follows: TGTGCCAGCAGCCGGATTAGCTCCTATAATTCACCCCTCCACTTT. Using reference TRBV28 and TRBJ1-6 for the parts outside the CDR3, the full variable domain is DVKVTQSSRYLVKRTGEKVFLECVQDMDHENMFWYRQDPGLGLRLIYFSYDVKMKEKGDIPEGYSVSREKKERFSLILESASTNQTSMYLCASSRISSYNSPLHFGNGTRLTVT.